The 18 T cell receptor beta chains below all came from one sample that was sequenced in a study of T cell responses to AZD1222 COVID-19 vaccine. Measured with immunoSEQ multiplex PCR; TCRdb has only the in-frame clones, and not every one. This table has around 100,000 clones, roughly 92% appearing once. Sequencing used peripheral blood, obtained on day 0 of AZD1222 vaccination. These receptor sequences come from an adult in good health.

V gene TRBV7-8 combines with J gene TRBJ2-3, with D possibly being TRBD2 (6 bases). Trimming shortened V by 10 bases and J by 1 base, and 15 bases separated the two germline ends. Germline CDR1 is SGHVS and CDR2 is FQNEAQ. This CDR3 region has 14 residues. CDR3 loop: CATSVGSGTDTQYF. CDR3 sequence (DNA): TGTGCCACCTCAGTCGGGAGCGGCACAGATACGCAGTATTTT.

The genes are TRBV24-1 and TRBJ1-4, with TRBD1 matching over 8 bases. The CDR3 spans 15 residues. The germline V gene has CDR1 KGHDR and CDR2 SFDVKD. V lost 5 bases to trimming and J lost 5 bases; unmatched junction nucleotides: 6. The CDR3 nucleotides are TGTGCCACCAGTGCTACGCAGGGGGCAAATGAAAAACTGTTTTTT. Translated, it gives CATSATQGANEKLFF.

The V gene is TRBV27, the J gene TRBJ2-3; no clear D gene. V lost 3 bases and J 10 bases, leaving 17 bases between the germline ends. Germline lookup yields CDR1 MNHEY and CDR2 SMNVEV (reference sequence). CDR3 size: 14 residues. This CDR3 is CASSFQFLAAAQYF. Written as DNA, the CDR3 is TGTGCCAGCAGTTTCCAATTTCTGGCCGCGGCGCAGTATTTT.

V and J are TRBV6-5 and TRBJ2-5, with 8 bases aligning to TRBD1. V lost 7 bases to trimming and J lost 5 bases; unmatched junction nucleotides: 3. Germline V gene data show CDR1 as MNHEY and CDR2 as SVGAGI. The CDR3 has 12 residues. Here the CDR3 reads CASKRQGETQYF. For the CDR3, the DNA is TGTGCCAGCAAAAGACAGGGGGAGACCCAGTACTTC.

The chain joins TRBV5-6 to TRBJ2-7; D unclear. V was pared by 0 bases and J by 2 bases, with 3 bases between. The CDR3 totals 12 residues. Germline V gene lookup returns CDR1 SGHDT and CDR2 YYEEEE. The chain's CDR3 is CASSLVPYEQYF. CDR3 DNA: TGTGCCAGCAGCTTGGTCCCCTACGAGCAGTACTTC.

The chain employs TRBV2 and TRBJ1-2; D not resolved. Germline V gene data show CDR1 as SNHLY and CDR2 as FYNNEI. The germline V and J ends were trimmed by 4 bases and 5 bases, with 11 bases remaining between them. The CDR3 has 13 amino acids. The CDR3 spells CASSVGSVYGYTF. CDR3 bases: TGTGCCAGCAGTGTTGGGTCAGTTTATGGCTACACCTTC. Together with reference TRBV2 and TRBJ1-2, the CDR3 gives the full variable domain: EPEVTQTPSHQVTQMGQEVILRCVPISNHLYFYWYRQILGQKVEFLVSFYNNEISEKSEIFDDQFSVERPDGSNFTLKIRSTKLEDSAMYFCASSVGSVYGYTFGSGTRLTVV.

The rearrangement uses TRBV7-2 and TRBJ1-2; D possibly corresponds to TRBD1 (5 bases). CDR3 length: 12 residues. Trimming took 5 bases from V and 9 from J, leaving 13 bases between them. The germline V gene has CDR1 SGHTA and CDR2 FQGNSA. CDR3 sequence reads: CASSPWTRSYTF. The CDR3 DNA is TGTGCCAGCAGCCCTTGGACAAGGAGCTACACCTTC. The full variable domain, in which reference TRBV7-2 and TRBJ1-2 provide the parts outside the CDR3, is GAGVSQSPSNKVTEKGKDVELRCDPISGHTALYWYRQSLGQGLEFLIYFQGNSAPDKSGLPSDRFSAERTGGSVSTLTIQRTQQEDSAVYLCASSPWTRSYTFGSGTRLTVV.

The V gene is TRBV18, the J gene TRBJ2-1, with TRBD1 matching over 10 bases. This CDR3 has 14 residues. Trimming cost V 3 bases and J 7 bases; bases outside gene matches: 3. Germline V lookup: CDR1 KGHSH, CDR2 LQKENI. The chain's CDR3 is CASSPRQGANEQFF. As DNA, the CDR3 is TGTGCCAGCTCACCCCGACAGGGGGCGAATGAGCAGTTCTTC.

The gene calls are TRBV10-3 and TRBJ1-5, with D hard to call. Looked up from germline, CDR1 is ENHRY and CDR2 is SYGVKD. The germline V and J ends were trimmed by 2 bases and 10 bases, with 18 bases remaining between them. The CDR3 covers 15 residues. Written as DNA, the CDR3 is TGTGCCATCAGTGAGGGCCCGGCTTTTTCCCAACCCCAGCATTTT. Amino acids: CAISEGPAFSQPQHF.

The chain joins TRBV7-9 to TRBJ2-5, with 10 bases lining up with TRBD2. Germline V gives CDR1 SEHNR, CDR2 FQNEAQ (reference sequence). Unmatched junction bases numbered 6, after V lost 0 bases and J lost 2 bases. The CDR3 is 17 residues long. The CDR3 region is CASSLAPGLASQETQYF. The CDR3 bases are TGTGCCAGCAGCTTAGCCCCGGGACTAGCGAGTCAAGAGACCCAGTACTTC.

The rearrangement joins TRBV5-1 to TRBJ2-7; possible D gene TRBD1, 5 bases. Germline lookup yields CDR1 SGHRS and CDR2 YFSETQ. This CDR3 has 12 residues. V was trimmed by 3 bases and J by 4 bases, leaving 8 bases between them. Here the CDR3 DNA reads TGCGCCAGCAGCTCCACAGGATACGAGCAGTACTTC. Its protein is CASSSTGYEQYF.

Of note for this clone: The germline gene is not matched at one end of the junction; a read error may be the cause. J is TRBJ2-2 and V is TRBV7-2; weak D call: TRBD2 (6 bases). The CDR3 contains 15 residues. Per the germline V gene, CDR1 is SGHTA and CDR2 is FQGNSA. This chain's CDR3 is CASSFRLGGTGEQFF. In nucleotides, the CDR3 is TGTGCCAGCAGCTTTCGCTTGGGGGGTACCGGGGAGCAGTTTTTT.

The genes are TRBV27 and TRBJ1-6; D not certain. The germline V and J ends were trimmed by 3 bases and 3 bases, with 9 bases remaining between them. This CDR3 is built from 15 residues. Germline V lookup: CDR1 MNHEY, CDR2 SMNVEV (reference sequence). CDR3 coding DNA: TGTGCCAGCAGTTTTGGCCAGAGCTATAATTCACCCCTCCACTTT. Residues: CASSFGQSYNSPLHF.

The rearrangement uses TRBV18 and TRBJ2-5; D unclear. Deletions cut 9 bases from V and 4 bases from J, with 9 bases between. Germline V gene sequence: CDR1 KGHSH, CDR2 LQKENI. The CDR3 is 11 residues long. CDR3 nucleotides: TGTGCCAGTTCTAAGGCAGAGACCCAGTACTTC. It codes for CASSKAETQYF. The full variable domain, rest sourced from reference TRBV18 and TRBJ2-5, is NAGVMQNPRHLVRRRGQEARLRCSPMKGHSHVYWYRQLPEEGLKFMVYLQKENIIDESGMPKERFSAEFPKEGPSILRIQQVVRGDSAAYFCASSKAETQYFGPGTRLLVL.

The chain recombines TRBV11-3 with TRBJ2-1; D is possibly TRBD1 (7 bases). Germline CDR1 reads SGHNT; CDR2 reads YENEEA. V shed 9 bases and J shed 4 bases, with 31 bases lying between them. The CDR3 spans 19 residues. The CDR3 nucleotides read TGTGCCAGTGGGGGGTGGGGACAGCCCTATCAATGGGCTTACAATGAGCAGTTCTTC. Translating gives CASGGWGQPYQWAYNEQFF. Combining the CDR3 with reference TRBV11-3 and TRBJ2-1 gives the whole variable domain EAGVVQSPRYKIIEKKQPVAFWCNPISGHNTLYWYLQNLGQGPELLIRYENEEAVDDSQLPKDRFSAERLKGVDSTLKIQPAELGDSAVYLCASGGWGQPYQWAYNEQFFGPGTRLTVL.

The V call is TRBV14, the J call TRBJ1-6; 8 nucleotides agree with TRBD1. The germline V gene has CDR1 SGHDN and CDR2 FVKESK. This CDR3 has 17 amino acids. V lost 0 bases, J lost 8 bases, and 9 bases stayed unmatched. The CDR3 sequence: CASSQEGGRGPDSPLHF. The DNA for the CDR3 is TGTGCCAGCAGCCAAGAGGGCGGCAGGGGGCCGGATTCACCCCTCCACTTT.

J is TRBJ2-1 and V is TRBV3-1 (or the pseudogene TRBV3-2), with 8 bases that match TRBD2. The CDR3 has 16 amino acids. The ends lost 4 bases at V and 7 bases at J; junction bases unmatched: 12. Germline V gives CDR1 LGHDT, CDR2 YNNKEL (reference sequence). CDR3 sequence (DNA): TGTGCCAGCAGCCCCTCCACCGCGGGAGGCCCAAATGAGCAGTTCTTC. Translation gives CASSPSTAGGPNEQFF.

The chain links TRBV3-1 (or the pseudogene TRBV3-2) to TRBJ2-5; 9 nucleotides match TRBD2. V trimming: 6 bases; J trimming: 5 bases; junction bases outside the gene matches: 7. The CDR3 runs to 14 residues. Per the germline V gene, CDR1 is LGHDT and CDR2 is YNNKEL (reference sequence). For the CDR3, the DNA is TGTGCCAGCAGTCGCGGGACTAGCAGGGAGACCCAGTACTTC. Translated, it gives CASSRGTSRETQYF.